The present entry profiles one TCR beta chain with its context. Antigen unknown. The data were obtained in a study of shared clonotypes between healthy human individuals. Study information: In total, the donors were two women and a few men aged 18 to 49. Study-level findings and limits: Some naive CD4 clonotypes, about 5.5%, turned up in common across several donors. Sampling covered nothing but blood. Tissue TCR repertoires likely differ from those found in blood.

CD45RO-negative, CCR7-selected cells formed the naive CD8 fraction, which excluded terminally differentiated effector memory CD45RA+ cells. The CDR3 sequence is 17 residues long. Trimming took 6 bases from V and 0 from J, leaving 21 bases between them. Germline values: CDR1 PRHDT, CDR2 FYEKMQ (reference sequence). Measured with immunoSEQ multiplex PCR; TCRdb has only the in-frame clones, and not every one. The table shows millions of clones, with 90% to 95% occurring only once. This receptor was taken from a man in his late teens or twenties in good health. Some clones in this sample may be carry-over from other donors' samples. The specimen was naive CD8+ T cells from PBMCs. This chain links TRBV13 with TRBJ2-7, with D possibly TRBD1 on 5 matching bases. The CDR3 region is CASSQNEYKRGSYEQYF. The CDR3 coding sequence is TGTGCCAGCAGTCAAAACGAATATAAAAGGGGCTCCTACGAGCAGTACTTC.